These T cell receptor beta chains were read from a single sample in a study of CD8 T cells in ankylosing spondylitis. One entry per CDR3 protein results from TCRdb running MiXCR on the 5' RACE reads. The table has nearly 250,000 distinct CDR3 sequences, over 30% seen once. Sequencing input: blood, either unsorted or a sorted T cell fraction (not recorded which). Receptors were obtained from a male donor with ankylosing spondylitis or in good health (not recorded which). The CDR3 runs from the conserved cysteine through the conserved F or W. The D gene is left open where the match is weak. Size is stated for part of the rows, as once, few or many counts, or as a class when the clone is expanded.

>few|TRBV12-3/TRBV12-4|-|TRBJ2-3
CASSLWGFTDTQYF
TGTGCCAGCAGTTTATGGGGTTTCACAGATACGCAGTATTTT
>-|TRBV28|-|TRBJ2-7
CASGALDSPYEQYF
TGTGCCAGCGGAGCCTTGGACAGTCCCTACGAGCAGTACTTC
>once|TRBV20-1|-|TRBJ1-1
CSARRGGWDTEPFF
TGCAGTGCTAGACGAGGCGGATGGGACACTGAACCTTTCTTT
>few|TRBV20-1|-|TRBJ1-1
CSAVTGKNTEAFF
TGCAGTGCAGTCACCGGGAAGAACACTGAAGCTTTCTTT
>once|TRBV3-1|TRBD2|TRBJ2-3
CASCPWTSGYPTDTQYF
TGTGCCAGCTGCCCATGGACTAGCGGGTACCCCACAGATACGCAGTATTTT
>-|TRBV6-1|-|TRBJ2-2
CASYRGPTGELFF
TGTGCCAGCTATAGGGGCCCGACCGGGGAGCTGTTTTTT
>-|TRBV10-3|-|TRBJ2-2
CANRDREAGELFF
TGTGCCAATCGAGACAGGGAGGCCGGGGAGCTGTTTTTT
>few|TRBV27|TRBD1|TRBJ1-2
CASSLSWTGGRYYGYTF
TGTGCCAGCAGTTTATCGTGGACAGGGGGCCGGTACTATGGCTACACCTTC
>-|TRBV20-1|-|TRBJ2-3
CSARREGGPPDTQYF
TGCAGTGCTAGGCGAGAGGGGGGCCCCCCAGATACGCAGTATTTT
>-|TRBV24-1|TRBD1|TRBJ1-5
CATSDGTGSSSNQPQHF
TGTGCCACCAGTGACGGGACAGGGTCGAGTAGCAATCAGCCCCAGCATTTT
>-|TRBV10-3|-|TRBJ2-2
CAISESGTLNTGELFF
TGTGCCATCAGCGAGTCTGGGACCCTCAACACCGGGGAGCTGTTTTTT
>-|TRBV12-3/TRBV12-4|-|TRBJ2-3
CASNRLGETDTQYF
TGTGCCAGCAATCGGCTCGGGGAAACAGATACGCAGTATTTT
>-|TRBV5-1|TRBD2|TRBJ2-1
CASSQGLAGHNEQFF
TGCGCCAGCAGCCAAGGACTAGCGGGTCACAATGAGCAGTTCTTC
>few|TRBV15|TRBD2|TRBJ2-1
CATSRGTSEYNEQFF
TGTGCCACCAGCAGAGGGACTAGCGAGTACAATGAGCAGTTCTTC
>many|TRBV20-1|-|TRBJ2-5
CSALGRETQYF
TGCAGTGCTTTAGGGAGGGAGACCCAGTACTTC
>few|TRBV9|TRBD1|TRBJ1-2
CASSDRTGDGYTF
TGTGCCAGCAGCGATAGGACAGGGGATGGCTACACCTTC
>few|TRBV20-1|TRBD2|TRBJ2-7
CSARDERGGPYEQYF
TGCAGTGCTAGAGACGAGCGGGGGGGCCCCTACGAGCAGTACTTC
>few|TRBV5-1|-|TRBJ1-2
CASSPATNGYTF
TGCGCCAGCAGCCCGGCCACCAATGGCTACACCTTC
>-|TRBV10-3|-|TRBJ2-1
CAISESSQSRNEQFF
TGTGCCATCAGTGAGTCGAGCCAGTCGCGAAATGAGCAGTTCTTC
>few|TRBV28|-|TRBJ2-3
CASSGTPTDTQYF
TGTGCCAGCAGCGGGACTCCCACAGATACGCAGTATTTT
>-|TRBV11-2|-|TRBJ1-4
CASSPLRGRNEKLFF
TGTGCCAGCAGCCCCCTGCGGGGGCGTAATGAAAAACTGTTTTTT
>few|TRBV15|-|TRBJ2-5
CATSRAYEGSTQYF
TGTGCCACCAGCAGAGCGTACGAGGGTAGTACCCAGTACTTC
>many|TRBV6-5|TRBD2|TRBJ2-1
CASSYSKFSGGDNEQFF
TGTGCCAGCAGTTACTCGAAATTTAGCGGGGGGGACAATGAGCAGTTCTTC
>few|TRBV7-3|TRBD1|TRBJ2-5
CASSTTGGMETQYF
TGTGCCAGCAGCACAACAGGGGGCATGGAGACCCAGTACTTC
>-|TRBV12-3/TRBV12-4|-|TRBJ1-1
CASTSDVRGGAFF
TGTGCCAGCACCTCAGACGTCCGGGGAGGCGCTTTCTTT